The T cell receptor (beta chain) under discussion was sequenced for a study of shared clonotypes between healthy human individuals. General study points: An anticipated effect of sequencing depth on clonotype sharing among donors was recognized.

This clone has just a few counts. Its antigen is unknown. The authors ran unsorted PBMC replicate PCRs on 250 to 300 ng DNA, about 30,000 T cell genomes. Unsorted PBMCs provided DNA that was sequenced on ten immunoSEQ deep assay plates. TCRdb's table, derived via immunoSEQ multiplex PCR, lists solely in-frame clones and lacks some. The repertoire holds about 100,000 clones, less than 50% seen once, with more than 12% in the top ten. Germline V CDR1 and CDR2: MNHNY, SVGAGI (reference sequence). The CDR3 totals 14 residues. V dropped 6 bases and J dropped 2 bases, with 14 bases sitting between them. The study used approximately 90 million PBMCs per unsorted sample for genomic DNA.

Material for sequencing was PBMCs. The TCR sequence derives from a woman in her 40s in good health. Some clones in this sample may be carry-over from other donors' samples. The V and J genes are TRBV6-6 and TRBJ2-7; D assignment may be TRBD1 or TRBD2 (6 bases each). The CDR3: CASRPGAATYEQYF. DNA for the CDR3: TGTGCCAGCAGGCCGGGGGCGGCAACCTACGAGCAGTACTTC.